This record concerns one T cell receptor (beta chain) sequence. Its specificity is not known. Original analysis: Clinicopathological groups of papillary thyroid cancer showed CDR3 differences that were used to build a distant-metastasis classifier. TCRdb called clones again from the PCR reads with MiXCR. The V and J calls reflect TCRdb's pipeline rather than the authors' work. The sample has about 41,000 clones; 25% to 30% are singletons. This entry belongs to a study of metastatic and nonmetastatic thyroid tumors. Whole-study context: Malignant and benign thyroid patients had repertoires compared in peripheral blood and tumor or nodule tissue. Study results and caveats: Malignant thyroid tumors reportedly had TCR beta diversity that was significantly higher than in benign nodules, in blood and tumor.

Thyroid surgery took place with no prior treatment in any patient. Germline V CDR1 and CDR2: DFQATT, SNEGSKA (reference sequence). The CDR3 length is 19 residues. After removal of 0 bases from V and 1 base from J, the junction contained 10 bases not matched to a gene. The sample comprised blood. This TCR was sampled from a male donor with papillary thyroid cancer or a benign thyroid nodule (not recorded which). Some clones in this sample may be carry-over from other donors' samples. The chain carries TRBV20-1 and TRBJ2-3, with 13 bases matching TRBD2. CDR3 nucleotide sequence: TGCAGTGCTAGAGATCTCGGACTAGCGGGAGTATGGGGCACAGATACGCAGTATTTT. Translated, it gives CSARDLGLAGVWGTDTQYF.